This T cell receptor (beta chain) was captured by sequencing in a study of T cell responses to AZD1222 COVID-19 vaccine. CDR1 MNHEY and CDR2 SMNVEV come from the germline V gene (reference sequence). The trim removed 3 bases at V and 1 base at J, leaving 17 bases unmatched. This CDR3 is built from 20 residues. Data came from immunoSEQ multiplex PCR; TCRdb stores just in-frame clones and leaves some out. This table holds 90,000 to 150,000 clones, 85% to 90% found once. Findings and caveats of the study: Spike-specific TCR breadth and depth grew following two AZD1222 doses. Spike-spanning, vaccine-associated CD4 TCRs were dominant at 160-218 and 743-854. Seropositive status at baseline applied to only 6 or 7 AZD1222 recipients. Reports say nearly half of spike-specific TCRs go after unmutated variant regions.

As to this clone: Its antigen is currently unknown.

The source was peripheral blood, collected on day 0 of AZD1222 vaccination. The V call is TRBV27, the J call TRBJ1-1; 10 bases map to TRBD1. The clonotype comes from an adult in good health. CDR3 protein: CASSFGTGAVVSHWNTEAFF. The CDR3 bases are TGTGCCAGCAGTTTCGGGACAGGGGCGGTCGTCAGTCACTGGAACACTGAAGCTTTCTTT.